This paragraph reports one T cell receptor beta chain. Its antigen is as yet unknown. The entry originates in a study of cytomegalovirus exposure and HLA in healthy donors. Study findings and constraints: Data from an earlier analysis indicated that most TCR beta V segments were productive either about 87% or about 30% of the time.

Germline V CDR1 and CDR2: MNHEY, SMNVEV (reference sequence). The CDR3 is 12 residues long. The J segment lost 8 bases and the V segment lost 5 bases, leaving 4 bases of the junction unmatched. Researchers ran the PCR with 60 Vbeta and 13 Jbeta primers. Clones were sequenced by immunoSEQ multiplex PCR, and TCRdb holds only the in-frame ones, with some missing. The sample consists of 120,000 or so clones, about three quarters of them appearing once. The chain has TRBV27 and TRBJ2-3, with 7 positions matching TRBD1. This sequence originates from a woman between 35 and 50 years old in good health and CMV-seronegative. The specimen was PBMCs. CDR3 loop: CASSPRQGTQYF. In nucleotides, the CDR3 is TGTGCCAGCAGTCCCCGACAGGGTACGCAGTATTTT.